The 10 T cell receptor beta chains presented below share a single source sample, sequenced in a study of T cell responses to AZD1222 COVID-19 vaccine. The assay was immunoSEQ multiplex PCR, and TCRdb's table has in-frame clones only and misses some. The table records 130,000 or so clones, 91% of them present only once. Here the sequenced sample was peripheral blood, taken 28 days after the second dose of the MenACWY control vaccine. The receptors shown here come from an adult who received the MenACWY meningococcal vaccine as a control.

This chain joins TRBV13 and TRBJ2-1; the D gene is possibly TRBD2 (6 bases). The CDR3 length is 14 residues. Trimming took off 7 bases at V and 3 bases at J, with 13 bases between the two ends. Germline CDR1 and CDR2: PRHDT and FYEKMQ (reference sequence). The CDR3 nucleotides are TGTGCCAGCACCCCGAAGACTAGCTACAATGAGCAGTTCTTC. The encoded protein is CASTPKTSYNEQFF.

This chain links TRBV18 with TRBJ2-2; D is uncertain. The germline gives CDR1 KGHSH, CDR2 LQKENI. The CDR3 totals 14 residues. Trimming stripped 0 bases from V and 6 bases from J, with 8 bases between. The DNA for the CDR3 is TGTGCCAGCTCACCACCGGTCAGCCCCGGGGAGCTGTTTTTT. This codes for CASSPPVSPGELFF.

This clone was counted between two and nine times. The rearrangement links TRBV28 to TRBJ1-3; TRBD1 might be the D (5 bases). V was clipped by 3 bases and J by 0 bases, with 12 bases between them. This CDR3 region has 16 residues. The germline V gene encodes CDR1 MDHEN and CDR2 SYDVKM. The CDR3 DNA is TGTGCCAGCAGTTTCAACAGGTGGAGCTCTGGAAACACCATATATTTT. Protein sequence: CASSFNRWSSGNTIYF.

CDR3 amino acids: CASSLAPRDRGNQPQHF. The CDR3, as DNA: TGTGCCAGCAGCTTAGCTCCACGAGACCGAGGCAATCAGCCCCAGCATTTT. The genes are TRBV11-3 and TRBJ1-5, with D unresolved. This CDR3 is built from 17 residues. V lost 1 base, J lost 2 bases, and 15 bases lay in between. CDR1 and CDR2 (germline): SGHNT, YENEEA.

The chain joins TRBV6-5 to TRBJ1-5, with D tentatively TRBD1 (5 bases). This CDR3 comprises 14 residues. Between the trimmed V and J ends, which lost 4 bases and 0 bases, there was a span of 7 bases. Germline values: CDR1 MNHEY, CDR2 SVGAGI. CDR3 region: CASSLTDSNQPQHF. CDR3 nucleotides: TGTGCCAGCAGTTTGACAGATAGCAATCAGCCCCAGCATTTT.

V is TRBV28 and J is TRBJ2-7; D gene unclear. The CDR3 has 12 amino acids. Germline lookup yields CDR1 MDHEN and CDR2 SYDVKM. Trimming cost V 3 bases and J 2 bases, with 5 bases left between them. In DNA, the CDR3 is TGTGCCAGCAGTTTTAAAACCTACGAGCAGTACTTC. Translation: CASSFKTYEQYF.

The J gene is TRBJ2-5, the V gene TRBV12-5; 12 bases line up with TRBD1. The CDR3 sequence is 16 residues long. Germline V gene sequence: CDR1 LGHNT, CDR2 FRNRAP. V was pared by 1 base and J by 5 bases, with 5 bases of the junction left unmatched. The chain's CDR3 is CASGLAGTGGFETQYF. The CDR3 nucleotides are TGTGCTAGTGGTTTGGCCGGGACAGGGGGCTTCGAGACCCAGTACTTC.

CDR3 region: CSAKGVWELFF. CDR3 sequence (DNA): TGCAGTGCTAAGGGCGTTTGGGAGCTGTTTTTT. This sequence joins TRBV20-1 and TRBJ2-2; the D is unclear. From germline, CDR1 is DFQATT and CDR2 SNEGSKA (reference sequence). The germline V and J ends were trimmed by 4 bases and 9 bases, with 9 bases remaining between them. The CDR3 is made up of 11 amino acids.

This chain uses TRBV29-1 with TRBJ2-4, with D perhaps TRBD2 (6 bases). The V gene lost 7 bases and the J gene lost 4 bases, with 20 bases spanning the gap. This CDR3 is built from 15 residues. Looked up from germline, CDR1 is SQVTM and CDR2 is ANQGSEA. CDR3 bases: TGCAGCGCAGGAGGGGCTGAGGGAGGAAAAAACATTCAGTACTTC. Its protein is CSAGGAEGGKNIQYF.

The chain links TRBV5-6 to TRBJ1-2; D is unclear. Per the germline V gene, CDR1 is SGHDT and CDR2 is YYEEEE. The length of the CDR3 is 13 residues. The germline V and J ends were trimmed by 0 bases and 8 bases, with 11 bases remaining between them. CDR3 DNA: TGTGCCAGCAGCTTGGCTCAGGCTGAAGGCTACACCTTC. It is translated as CASSLAQAEGYTF.